The TCR beta chain described here comes from a study of T cell responses to AZD1222 COVID-19 vaccine. General study findings and limits: Donors were chiefly white British, with a greater number of females, and clonal diversity was perhaps underestimated. The study found vaccine-associated CD4 TCRs spanning spike, dominant at 160-218 and 743-854. At baseline, just a handful of AZD1222 recipients tested seropositive. Two AZD1222 doses significantly raised spike-specific TCR breadth and depth over controls.

The repertoire was sequenced with immunoSEQ multiplex PCR; TCRdb's copy has only in-frame clones and lacks some. The table shows 110,000 to 150,000 clones, with 93% occurring only once. This CDR3 spans 13 amino acids. The V end was cut by 2 bases, the J end by 5 bases, with 8 bases between. Germline CDR1 reads WNHNN; CDR2 reads SYGVQD (reference sequence). Details on this clone: Its target is not known.

The receptor was derived from an adult who had recovered from COVID-19. The sequencing used peripheral blood, collected after recovery from COVID-19. V and J are TRBV10-1 and TRBJ2-3, with D perhaps matching TRBD2 (5 bases). The CDR3 region has the DNA TGCGCCAGCAGTGAGAGACTACAAGATACGCAGTATTTT. Translation: CASSERLQDTQYF.